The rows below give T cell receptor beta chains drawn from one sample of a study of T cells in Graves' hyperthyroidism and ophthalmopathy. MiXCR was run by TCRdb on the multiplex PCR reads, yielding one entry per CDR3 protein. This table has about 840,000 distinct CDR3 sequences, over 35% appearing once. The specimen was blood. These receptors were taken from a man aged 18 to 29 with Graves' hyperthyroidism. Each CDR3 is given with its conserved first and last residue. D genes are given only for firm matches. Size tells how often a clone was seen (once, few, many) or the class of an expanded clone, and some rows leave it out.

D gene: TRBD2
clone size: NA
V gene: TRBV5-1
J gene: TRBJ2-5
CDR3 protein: CASSFLPGGKETQYF
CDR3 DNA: TGCGCCAGCAGCTTTTTGCCGGGAGGGAAAGAGACCCAGTACTTC

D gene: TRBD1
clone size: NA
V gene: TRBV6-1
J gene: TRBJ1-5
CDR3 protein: CASTGQGANFDQPQHF
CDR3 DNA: TGTGCCAGCACAGGACAGGGGGCTAACTTTGATCAGCCCCAGCATTTT

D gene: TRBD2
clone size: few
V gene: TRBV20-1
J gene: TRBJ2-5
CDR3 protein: CSAPPGSGLQETQYF
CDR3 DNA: TGCAGTGCTCCCCCGGGTAGCGGGCTACAAGAGACCCAGTACTTC

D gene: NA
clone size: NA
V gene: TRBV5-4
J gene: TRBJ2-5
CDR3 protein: CASSLGAVQETQYF
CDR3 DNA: TGTGCCAGCAGCTTGGGGGCAGTTCAAGAGACCCAGTACTTC

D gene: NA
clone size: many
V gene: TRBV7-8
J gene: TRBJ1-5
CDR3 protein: CASSHSGSGQPQHF
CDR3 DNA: TGTGCCAGCAGCCACAGCGGCTCGGGTCAGCCCCAGCATTTT

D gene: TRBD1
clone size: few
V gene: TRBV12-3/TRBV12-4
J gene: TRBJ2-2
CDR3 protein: CASSPRDRVAGELFF
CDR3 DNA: TGTGCCAGCAGCCCCCGGGACAGGGTGGCCGGGGAGCTGTTTTTT

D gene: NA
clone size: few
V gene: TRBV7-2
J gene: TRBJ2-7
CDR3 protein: CASSLGSGSLYEQYF
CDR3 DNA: TGTGCCAGCAGCTTAGGTTCCGGGAGTCTGTACGAGCAGTACTTC

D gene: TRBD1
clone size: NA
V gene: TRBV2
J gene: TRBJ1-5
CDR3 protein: CASGGQGASGNQPQHF
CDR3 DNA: TGTGCCAGCGGGGGACAGGGGGCATCGGGCAATCAGCCCCAGCATTTT

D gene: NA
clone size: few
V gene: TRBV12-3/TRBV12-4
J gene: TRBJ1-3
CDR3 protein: CASSRVLDGNTIYF
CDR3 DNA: TGTGCCAGCAGTCGGGTCCTAGACGGAAACACCATATATTTT

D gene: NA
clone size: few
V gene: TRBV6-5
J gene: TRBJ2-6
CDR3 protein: CASSYSGYGANVLTF
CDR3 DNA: TGTGCCAGCAGTTACTCGGGGTATGGGGCCAACGTCCTGACTTTC

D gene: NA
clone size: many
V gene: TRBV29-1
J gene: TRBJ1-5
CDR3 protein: CSVRLGPGNQPQHF
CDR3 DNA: TGCAGCGTTCGGCTGGGACCGGGCAATCAGCCCCAGCATTTT

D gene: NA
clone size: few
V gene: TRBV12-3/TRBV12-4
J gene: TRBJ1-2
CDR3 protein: CASTKTDYGYTF
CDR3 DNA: TGTGCCAGCACCAAGACAGACTATGGCTACACCTTC

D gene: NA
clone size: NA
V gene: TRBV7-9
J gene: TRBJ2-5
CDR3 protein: CASMAAGIETQYF
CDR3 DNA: TGTGCCAGCATGGCCGCTGGGATAGAGACCCAGTACTTC

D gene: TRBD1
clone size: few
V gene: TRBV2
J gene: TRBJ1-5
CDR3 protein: CASSETGRLVQPQHF
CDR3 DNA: TGTGCCAGCAGTGAGACAGGGCGCCTTGTTCAGCCCCAGCATTTT

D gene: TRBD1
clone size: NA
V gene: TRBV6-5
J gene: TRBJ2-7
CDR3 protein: CASSYFRTGWVYEQYF
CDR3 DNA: TGTGCCAGCAGTTACTTTCGGACAGGGTGGGTCTACGAGCAGTACTTC

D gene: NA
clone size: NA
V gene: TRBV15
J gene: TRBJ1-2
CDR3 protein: CAHQWGDTEGYGYTF
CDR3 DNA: TGTGCTCACCAGTGGGGAGACACGGAAGGCTATGGCTACACCTTC

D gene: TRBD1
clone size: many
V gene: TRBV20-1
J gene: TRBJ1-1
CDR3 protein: CSASRDRRTEAFF
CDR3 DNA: TGCAGTGCTAGTCGGGACAGGCGGACTGAAGCTTTCTTT

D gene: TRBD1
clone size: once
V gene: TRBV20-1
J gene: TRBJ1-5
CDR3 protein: CSATTGGSNQPQHF
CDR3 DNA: TGCAGTGCGACGACAGGGGGAAGCAATCAGCCCCAGCATTTT

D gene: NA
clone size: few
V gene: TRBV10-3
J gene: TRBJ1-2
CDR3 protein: CAISEDEYGYTF
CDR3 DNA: TGTGCCATCAGTGAGGACGAGTATGGCTACACCTTC

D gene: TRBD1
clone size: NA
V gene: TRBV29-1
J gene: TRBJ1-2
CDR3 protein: CSVATGTGYGYTF
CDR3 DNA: TGCAGCGTCGCGACCGGGACAGGCTATGGCTACACCTTC

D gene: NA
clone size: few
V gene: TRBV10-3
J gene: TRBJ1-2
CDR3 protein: CASSHPDRAYGYTF
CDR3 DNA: TGTGCCAGCAGCCATCCCGACAGAGCCTATGGCTACACCTTC

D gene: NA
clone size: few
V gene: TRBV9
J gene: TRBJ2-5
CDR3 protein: CASSVEGGGEETQYF
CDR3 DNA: TGTGCCAGCAGCGTAGAAGGGGGGGGAGAGGAGACCCAGTACTTC

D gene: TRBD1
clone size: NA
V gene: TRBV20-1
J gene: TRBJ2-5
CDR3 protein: CSARAGTGLGETQYF
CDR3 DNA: TGCAGTGCTAGAGCTGGGACAGGACTTGGGGAGACCCAGTACTTC

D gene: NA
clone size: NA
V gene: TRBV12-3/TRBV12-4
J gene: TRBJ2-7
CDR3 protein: CANSERGYEQYF
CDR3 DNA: TGTGCCAACAGTGAAAGAGGATACGAGCAGTACTTC

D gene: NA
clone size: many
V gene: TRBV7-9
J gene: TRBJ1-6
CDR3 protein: CASSLEDSPLHF
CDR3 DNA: TGTGCCAGCAGCTTAGAAGATTCACCCCTCCACTTT

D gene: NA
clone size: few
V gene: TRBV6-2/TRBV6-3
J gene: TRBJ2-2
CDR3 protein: CASSPRGLKLFF
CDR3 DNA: TGTGCCAGCAGTCCCCGGGGCTTGAAGCTGTTTTTT

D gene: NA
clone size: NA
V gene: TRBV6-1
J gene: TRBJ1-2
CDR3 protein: CAGSTVGITEGYTF
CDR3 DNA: TGTGCCGGCAGTACCGTGGGAATCACCGAGGGCTACACCTTC

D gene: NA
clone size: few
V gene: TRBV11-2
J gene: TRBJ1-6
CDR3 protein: CASSHITGSYNSPLHF
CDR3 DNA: TGTGCCAGCAGTCATATTACAGGATCCTATAATTCACCCCTCCACTTT

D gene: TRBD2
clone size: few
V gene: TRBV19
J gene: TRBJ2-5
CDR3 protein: CASSISSGRSETQYF
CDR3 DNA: TGTGCCAGTAGTATAAGTAGCGGGAGATCGGAGACCCAGTACTTC

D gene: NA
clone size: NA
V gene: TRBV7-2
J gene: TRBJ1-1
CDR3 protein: CASSPPGITEAFF
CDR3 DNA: TGTGCCAGCAGCCCTCCAGGAATCACTGAAGCTTTCTTT

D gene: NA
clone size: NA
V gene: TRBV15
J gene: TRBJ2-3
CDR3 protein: CATSRKGQRENGDTQYF
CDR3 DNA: TGTGCCACCAGCAGAAAGGGACAAAGGGAAAACGGGGATACGCAGTATTTT

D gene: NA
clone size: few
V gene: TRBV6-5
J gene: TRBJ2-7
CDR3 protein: CASSYSIQGALNEQYF
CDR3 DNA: TGTGCCAGCAGTTACTCGATACAAGGGGCGCTGAACGAGCAGTACTTC

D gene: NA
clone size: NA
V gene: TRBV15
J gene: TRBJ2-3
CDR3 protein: CATSRDRGSPSTDTQYF
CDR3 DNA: TGTGCCACCAGCAGAGATCGGGGAAGTCCTAGCACAGATACGCAGTATTTT

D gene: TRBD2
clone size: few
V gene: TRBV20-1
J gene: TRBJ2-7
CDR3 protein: CSARGDYTYEQYF
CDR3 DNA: TGCAGTGCCCGAGGGGACTACACCTACGAGCAGTACTTC

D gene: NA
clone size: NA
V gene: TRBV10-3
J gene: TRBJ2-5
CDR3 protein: CAISGASGGETQYF
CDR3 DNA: TGTGCCATCAGTGGGGCGTCAGGCGGAGAGACCCAGTACTTC

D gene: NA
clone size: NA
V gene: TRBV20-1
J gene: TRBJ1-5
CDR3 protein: CSARTGDRGNQPQHF
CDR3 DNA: TGCAGTGCCCGGACTGGGGATCGAGGCAATCAGCCCCAGCATTTT

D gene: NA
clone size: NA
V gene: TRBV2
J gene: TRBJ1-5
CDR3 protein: CASSGLTSIIYSNQPQHF
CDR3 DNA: TGTGCCAGCAGCGGCTTGACATCGATAATATATAGCAATCAGCCCCAGCATTTT

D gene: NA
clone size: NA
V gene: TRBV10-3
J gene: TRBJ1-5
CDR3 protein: CAVSEGSSTSGPQHF
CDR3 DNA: TGTGCCGTCAGCGAAGGGTCGTCGACCTCCGGGCCCCAGCATTTT

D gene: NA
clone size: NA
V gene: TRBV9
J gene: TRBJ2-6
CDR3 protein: CASSVTVGANVLTF
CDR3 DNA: TGTGCCAGCAGCGTGACTGTGGGGGCCAACGTCCTGACTTTC